One TCR beta chain is described in this entry. The sample belongs to a study of blood T cell repertoires in COVID-19. About the study: The origin of the acute and convalescent COVID-19 samples was the United States, Italy and Spain. The cDNA or gDNA used as material had been derived from T cells, B-cell-depleted T cells, or PBMCs.

The V segment lost 4 bases and the J segment 4 bases; nucleotides outside the gene matches: 4. Germline assignment: CDR1 SGHKS and CDR2 YYEKEE (reference sequence). CDR3 size: 14 residues. Study processing details: For nucleated cells, counts were estimated from reference gene primer amplification. Measured with immunoSEQ multiplex PCR; TCRdb has only the in-frame clones, and not every one. V and J calls and clone size follow that table, whereas D and trimming were derived from the DNA. The data contain about 150,000 clones, around 83% of them singletons. The receptor's source is a woman in her fifties or sixties with acute or convalescent COVID-19. V gene TRBV5-5 combines with J gene TRBJ1-1; 10 bases map to TRBD1. The sequenced sample consisted of peripheral blood. The chain's CDR3 is CASSPDRGITEAFF. The CDR3 DNA sequence: TGTGCCAGCAGCCCGGACAGGGGGATCACTGAAGCTTTCTTT.